This T cell receptor beta chain was sequenced for a study of CD8 T cells in Susac syndrome. V lost 7 bases and J lost 2; bases outside the gene matches: 12. The germline V gene encodes CDR1 LNHDA and CDR2 SQIVND (reference sequence). The CDR3 sequence is 16 residues long. Sequencing of TCR beta was carried out in blood CD8+ and CD4+ T cells. It was with random hexamers that about 0.45 to 1 ug RNA was reverse transcribed. TCRdb reanalysed the immunoSEQ multiplex PCR reads using MiXCR and keeps one entry per CDR3 protein. Of about 180,000 distinct CDR3 sequences listed, approximately 95% are singletons.

The source is a human donor with multiple sclerosis. The sample was CD4+ T cells from PBMCs. This chain connects TRBV19 to TRBJ2-5, with TRBD2 identical over 8 bases. CDR3 sequence: CASMAMAGGTQETQYF. DNA for the CDR3: TGTGCCAGTATGGCTATGGCGGGGGGAACACAAGAGACCCAGTACTTC. The whole variable domain, filled in from reference TRBV19 and TRBJ2-5, reads DGGITQSPKYLFRKEGQNVTLSCEQNLNHDAMYWYRQDPGQGLRLIYYSQIVNDFQKGDIAEGYSVSREKKESFPLTVTSAQKNPTAFYLCASMAMAGGTQETQYFGPGTRLLVL.